This TCR beta chain was captured in a study of T cell responses to AZD1222 COVID-19 vaccine. Some clones are missing from TCRdb's copy, which holds only in-frame ones; the method was immunoSEQ multiplex PCR. This sample carries 90,000 to 140,000 clones, roughly 82% of them seen once, and the ten largest clones take 4% to 6%. This material consisted of peripheral blood, taken on day 0 of AZD1222 vaccination. This receptor was identified in an adult in good health.

The DNA of the CDR3 is TGCAGTGTTTATCGAACCGGGGAGCTGTTTTTT. It codes for CSVYRTGELFF. This chain links TRBV20-1 with TRBJ2-2; no reliable D call. The V end lost 7 bases, the J end lost 5 bases, and 8 bases lay between the germline ends. CDR3 size: 11 residues. Germline V gene data show CDR1 as DFQATT and CDR2 as SNEGSKA (reference sequence).